This T cell receptor beta chain was obtained from a study of post-analysis software for immune sequencing data. Study overall: Relapsing-remitting, secondary progressive and progressive-relapsing multiple sclerosis were all included among the disease courses. Study-level results: Comparison with controls showed significantly lower normalized Chao1 diversity in multiple sclerosis patients. In patients, about 5 TRBV segments were more frequent than in controls, with TRBV5-6, TRBV5-1 and TRBV20-1 among them. Samples from one preparation batch, clustered by F measure, grouped strongly together.

Unique molecular identifiers were built into the TCR beta cDNA libraries. There were roughly 1 to 11 million T cells, and 510,000 or so cDNA molecules came from them. TCRdb reprocessed the PCR reads with MiXCR, giving one entry per CDR3 protein. The profile shows some 260,000 distinct CDR3 sequences, roughly a third of them singletons. CDR3 size: 17 residues. CDR1 LGHDT and CDR2 YNNKEL come from the germline V gene (reference sequence). Trimming at V came to 1 base and at J to 2 bases, leaving 7 bases not matched to a gene. About this clonotype itself: Its target is unknown.

This TCR was sampled from a girl aged 5-17 years with multiple sclerosis. V gene TRBV3-1 combines with J gene TRBJ2-4; 8 bases agree with TRBD1. The sample consisted of blood. The CDR3 DNA follows: TGTGCCAGCAGCCAAGCGGCAGGGGGCATGACCAAAAACATTCAGTACTTC. Encoded protein: CASSQAAGGMTKNIQYF. The complete variable domain, with remaining parts taken from reference TRBV3-1 and TRBJ2-4, reads DTAVSQTPKYLVTQMGNDKSIKCEQNLGHDTMYWYKQDSKKFLKIMFSYNNKELIINETVPNRFSPKSPDKAHLNLHINSLELGDSAVYFCASSQAAGGMTKNIQYFGAGTRLSVL.